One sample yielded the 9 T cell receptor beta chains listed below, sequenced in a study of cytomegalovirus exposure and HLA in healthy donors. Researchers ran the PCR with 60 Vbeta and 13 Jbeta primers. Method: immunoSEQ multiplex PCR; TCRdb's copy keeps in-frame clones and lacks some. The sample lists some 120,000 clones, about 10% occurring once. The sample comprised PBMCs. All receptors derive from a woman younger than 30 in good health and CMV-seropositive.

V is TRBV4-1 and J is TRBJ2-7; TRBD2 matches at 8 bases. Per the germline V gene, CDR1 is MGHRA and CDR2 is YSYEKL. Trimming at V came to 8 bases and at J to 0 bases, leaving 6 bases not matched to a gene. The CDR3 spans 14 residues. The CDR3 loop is CASGGGPSSYEQYF. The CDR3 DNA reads TGCGCCAGCGGCGGGGGGCCGAGCTCCTACGAGCAGTACTTC.

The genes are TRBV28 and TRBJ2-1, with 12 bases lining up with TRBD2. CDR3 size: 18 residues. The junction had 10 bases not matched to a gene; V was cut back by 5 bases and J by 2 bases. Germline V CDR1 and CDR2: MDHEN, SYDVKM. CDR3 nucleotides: TGTGCCAGCAGTCGGACTAGCGGGGCCTGGACTACCTACAATGAGCAGTTCTTC. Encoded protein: CASSRTSGAWTTYNEQFF.

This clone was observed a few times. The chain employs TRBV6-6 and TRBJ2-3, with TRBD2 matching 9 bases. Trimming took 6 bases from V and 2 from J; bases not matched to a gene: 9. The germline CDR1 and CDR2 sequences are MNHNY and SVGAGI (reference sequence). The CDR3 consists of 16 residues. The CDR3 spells CASRLGAGGHTDTQYF. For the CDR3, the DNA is TGTGCCAGCAGGCTAGGAGCGGGAGGTCACACAGATACGCAGTATTTT.

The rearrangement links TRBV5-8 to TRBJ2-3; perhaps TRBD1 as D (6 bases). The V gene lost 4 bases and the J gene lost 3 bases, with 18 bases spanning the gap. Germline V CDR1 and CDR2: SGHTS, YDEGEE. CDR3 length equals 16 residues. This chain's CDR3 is CASSQRLRGTTDTQYF. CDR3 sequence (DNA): TGTGCCAGCAGCCAGCGACTTAGGGGGACGACAGATACGCAGTATTTT.

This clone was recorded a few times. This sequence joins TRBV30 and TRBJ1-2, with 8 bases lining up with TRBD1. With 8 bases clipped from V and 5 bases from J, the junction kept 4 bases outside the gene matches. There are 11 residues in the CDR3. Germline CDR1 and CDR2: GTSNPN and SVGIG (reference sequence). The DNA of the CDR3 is TGTGCCGGGGGACAGGAATATGGCTACACCTTC. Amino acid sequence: CAGGQEYGYTF.

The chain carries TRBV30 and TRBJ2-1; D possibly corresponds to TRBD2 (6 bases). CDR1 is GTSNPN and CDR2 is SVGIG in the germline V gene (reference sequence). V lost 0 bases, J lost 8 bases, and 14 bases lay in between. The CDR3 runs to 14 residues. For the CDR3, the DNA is TGTGCCTGGAGTGTCCCCGGAGGGAGTGATGAGCAGTTCTTC. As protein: CAWSVPGGSDEQFF.

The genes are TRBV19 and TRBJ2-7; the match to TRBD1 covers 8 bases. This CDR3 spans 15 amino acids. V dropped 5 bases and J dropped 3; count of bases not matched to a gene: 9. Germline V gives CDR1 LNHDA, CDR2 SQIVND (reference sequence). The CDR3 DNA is TGTGCCAGTAGTCTCTCAGGACAGGGAATCTACGAGCAGTACTTC. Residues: CASSLSGQGIYEQYF.

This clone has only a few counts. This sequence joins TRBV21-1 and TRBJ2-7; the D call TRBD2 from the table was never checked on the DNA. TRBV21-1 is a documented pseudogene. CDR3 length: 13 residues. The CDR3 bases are TGTGCCAGCAGCCATGCGAGCTCCTACGAGCAGTACTTC. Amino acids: CASSHASSYEQYF.

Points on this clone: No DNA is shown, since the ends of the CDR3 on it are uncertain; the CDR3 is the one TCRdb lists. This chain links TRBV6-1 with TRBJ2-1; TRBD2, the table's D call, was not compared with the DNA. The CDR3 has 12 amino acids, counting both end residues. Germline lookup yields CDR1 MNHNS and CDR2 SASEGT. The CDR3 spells CASRVGSGSLFF.